These 18 T cell receptor beta chains were sequenced from one sample in a study of shared clonotypes between healthy human individuals. Sequencing used immunoSEQ multiplex PCR; TCRdb keeps in-frame clones, though not all of them. The sample shows 400,000 to 550,000 clones, around 79% of them seen only once. Sequencing input: PBMCs. The receptors here all came from a woman aged 40 to 50 in good health. Some clones in this sample may be carry-over from other donors' samples.

The rearrangement joins TRBV9 to TRBJ2-1; TRBD2 matches at 8 bases. With 0 bases clipped from V and 5 bases from J, the junction kept 1 base outside the gene matches. This CDR3 has 14 amino acids. Per the germline V gene, CDR1 is SGDLS and CDR2 is YYNGEE. CDR3: CASSVELADNEQFF. The CDR3 coding sequence is TGTGCCAGCAGCGTAGAACTAGCGGACAATGAGCAGTTCTTC. The whole variable domain, filled in from reference TRBV9 and TRBJ2-1, reads DSGVTQTPKHLITATGQRVTLRCSPRSGDLSVYWYQQSLDQGLQFLIQYYNGEERAKGNILERFSAQQFPDLHSELNLSSLELGDSALYFCASSVELADNEQFFGPGTRLTVL.

Comment on this clone: Other DNA variants within this sample encode the same CDR3. The V gene is TRBV7-8, the J gene TRBJ2-2; 7 bases match TRBD2. Germline CDR1 and CDR2: SGHVS and FQNEAQ. Unmatched junction bases numbered 8, after V lost 5 bases and J lost 8 bases. The CDR3 is made up of 14 amino acids. The DNA of the CDR3 is TGTGCCAGCAGCAAACTAGCGCTTACTGGGGAGCTGTTTTTT. Translated: CASSKLALTGELFF.

The V and J genes are TRBV7-3 and TRBJ2-1, with 10 positions matching TRBD1. The germline gives CDR1 SGHTA, CDR2 FQGTGA. This CDR3 region has 16 residues. V lost 4 bases, J lost 7 bases, and 10 bases stayed unmatched. This CDR3 is CASSYRQGANKNEQFF. The CDR3 DNA reads TGTGCCAGCAGCTATAGACAGGGGGCGAATAAGAATGAGCAGTTCTTC.

The rearrangement uses TRBV19 and TRBJ2-2, with TRBD2 identical over 7 bases. J lost 0 bases, V lost 4 bases, and 5 bases had no gene match. The CDR3 runs to 16 residues. Germline CDR1 LNHDA, CDR2 SQIVND (reference sequence). The CDR3 sequence: CASSTRAGPNTGELFF. In DNA form, the CDR3 reads TGTGCCAGTAGTACCCGAGCGGGACCGAACACCGGGGAGCTGTTTTTT.

The V gene is TRBV13, the J gene TRBJ1-4, with D possibly matching TRBD1 (5 bases). CDR1 and CDR2 from the germline V gene are PRHDT and FYEKMQ (reference sequence). The CDR3 runs 16 residues. Trimming left V 0 bases short and J 1 base short, with 9 bases between. The CDR3, as DNA: TGTGCCAGCAGCTTAGGCAGGGAGGTAACTAATGAAAAACTGTTTTTT. This sequence encodes CASSLGREVTNEKLFF.

J is TRBJ1-5 and V is TRBV27; maybe TRBD1 (6 bases). Between the trimmed V and J ends, which lost 1 base and 5 bases, there was a span of 18 bases. The CDR3 contains 17 residues. Germline V gene data show CDR1 as MNHEY and CDR2 as SMNVEV (reference sequence). CDR3 DNA: TGTGCCAGCAGTTTATTGGGAAGAGCAAGGGGGGATCAGCCCCAGCATTTT. Its protein product is CASSLLGRARGDQPQHF.

This clone was counted at least ten times. The same CDR3 arises from other DNA sequences in this sample as well. The chain couples TRBV4-3 to TRBJ2-7; D gene ambiguous. The V gene lost 0 bases and the J gene lost 2 bases, with 8 bases spanning the gap. Germline CDR1 and CDR2: LGHNA and YSLEER. The CDR3 is 14 residues long. CDR3 protein: CASSQDLGPYEQYF. CDR3 bases: TGCGCCAGCAGCCAAGATCTCGGACCCTACGAGCAGTACTTC.

The V call is TRBV7-9, the J call TRBJ2-5; 8 bases match TRBD1. V trimming: 4 bases; J trimming: 10 bases; junction bases outside the gene matches: 11. The CDR3 sequence is 14 residues long. Looked up from germline, CDR1 is SEHNR and CDR2 is FQNEAQ (reference sequence). CDR3 in DNA: TGTGCCAGCAGCTCCTCAGGGGGCGCAGAGGACCAGTACTTC. Amino acids: CASSSSGGAEDQYF.

The genes are TRBV15 and TRBJ1-2; TRBD1 aligns across 7 bases. CDR1 is LNHNV, CDR2 YYDKDF, per germline (reference sequence). The length of the CDR3 is 17 residues. V shed 5 bases and J 11 bases; nucleotides not matched to a gene: 23. CDR3 in amino acids: CATSQGGFLGKRPRYTF. The DNA of the CDR3 is TGTGCCACCAGCCAAGGGGGCTTTTTGGGAAAACGACCGCGGTACACCTTC.

The chain has TRBV18 and TRBJ1-4; no clear D. The CDR3 contains 14 residues. Trimming took off 6 bases at V and 4 bases at J, with 12 bases between the two ends. Germline CDR1 and CDR2: KGHSH and LQKENI. The CDR3 loop is CASSRAWGNEKLFF. CDR3 nucleotides: TGTGCCAGCTCGCGGGCCTGGGGTAATGAAAAACTGTTTTTT.

This chain joins TRBV7-9 and TRBJ2-5; D is unresolved. There are 10 residues in the CDR3. Germline CDR1 reads SEHNR; CDR2 reads FQNEAQ (reference sequence). V was pared by 8 bases and J by 5 bases, with 6 bases between. The CDR3 nucleotides read TGTGCCAGCGGCGGCGAGACCCAGTACTTC. Amino acid sequence: CASGGETQYF.

V gene TRBV19 combines with J gene TRBJ1-3; D ambiguous. Germline V gene data show CDR1 as LNHDA and CDR2 as SQIVND (reference sequence). V lost 8 bases to trimming and J lost 0 bases, with 11 bases between them. The CDR3 loop spans 14 amino acids. This CDR3 reads CASLDRSSGNTIYF. The CDR3 DNA sequence: TGTGCCAGTCTAGACCGGAGCTCTGGAAACACCATATATTTT. Complete variable domain (other parts from reference TRBV19 and TRBJ1-3): DGGITQSPKYLFRKEGQNVTLSCEQNLNHDAMYWYRQDPGQGLRLIYYSQIVNDFQKGDIAEGYSVSREKKESFPLTVTSAQKNPTAFYLCASLDRSSGNTIYFGEGSWLTVV.

The CDR3 here is CASSLLGAETQYF. CDR3 sequence (DNA): TGTGCCAGCAGCTTGCTAGGGGCGGAGACCCAGTACTTC. This chain links TRBV5-8 with TRBJ2-5; TRBD1 is a possible D gene (5 bases). Trimming took 1 base from V and 5 from J, leaving 9 bases between them. In germline, CDR1 is SGHTS, CDR2 YDEGEE. The CDR3 consists of 13 residues. Full variable domain (rest looked up from reference TRBV5-8 and TRBJ2-5): EAGVTQSPTHLIKTRGQQATLRCSPISGHTSVYWYQQALGLGLQFLLWYDEGEERNRGNFPPRFSGRQFPNYSSELNVNALELEDSALYLCASSLLGAETQYFGPGTRLLVL.

The chain couples TRBV7-2 to TRBJ2-2; D is ambiguous. Trimming took 2 bases from V and 4 from J, leaving 5 bases between them. The CDR3 extends over 13 amino acids. Germline assignment: CDR1 SGHTA and CDR2 FQGNSA. CDR3 nucleotide sequence: TGTGCCAGCAGCTTACCGGCCACCGGGGAGCTGTTTTTT. It codes for CASSLPATGELFF.

With regard to this clone: It is likely a read error: a sequence one base away is far more abundant. This same CDR3 is encoded by further DNA sequences in the sample. V and J are TRBV5-6 and TRBJ1-1; weak D call: TRBD1 (5 bases). The CDR3 is 14 amino acids. The germline V gene has CDR1 SGHDT and CDR2 YYEEEE. V lost 4 bases and J lost 5, with 15 bases in between. In DNA form, the CDR3 reads TGTGCCAGCAGCCCTAGAGGGGCTTGGACTGAAGCTTTCTTT. Translated: CASSPRGAWTEAFF.

The chain combines TRBV7-6 with TRBJ2-2; D ambiguous. V lost 2 bases and J lost 1, with 2 bases in between. This CDR3 region has 13 residues. Per germline, CDR1 SGHVS and CDR2 FNYEAQ. The CDR3 loop reads CASSLRNTGELFF. In DNA, the CDR3 is TGTGCCAGCAGCTTAAGGAACACCGGGGAGCTGTTTTTT.

This sequence joins TRBV11-2 and TRBJ2-4; 9 nucleotides agree with TRBD1. The trim removed 3 bases at V and 6 bases at J, leaving 9 bases unmatched. Germline CDR1 SGHAT, CDR2 FQNNGV. The CDR3 contains 16 residues. Here the CDR3 DNA reads TGTGCCAGCAGCTTTGTGGGAGGACAGGGGTCAAACATTCAGTACTTC. It codes for CASSFVGGQGSNIQYF.

As for this clone: This sample includes further DNA sequences coding for the same CDR3. This rearrangement joins TRBV30 to TRBJ1-5, with D maybe TRBD1 (6 bases). V was pared by 4 bases and J by 1 base, with 8 bases between. CDR1 GTSNPN and CDR2 SVGIG come from the germline V gene (reference sequence). The CDR3 runs to 13 residues. The CDR3 region has the DNA TGTGCCTGGAACAGGGCCAGCAATCAGCCCCAGCATTTT. Its protein is CAWNRASNQPQHF. The variable domain in full, with the rest retrieved from reference TRBV30 and TRBJ1-5, is SQTIHQWPATLVQPVGSPLSLECTVEGTSNPNLYWYRQAAGRGLQLLFYSVGIGQISSEVPQNLSASRPQDRQFILSSKKLLLSDSGFYLCAWNRASNQPQHFGDGTRLSIL.